This T cell receptor (beta chain) comes out of a study of OX40 agonist ivuxolimab in advanced cancers. Overall study context: An agonistic human IgG2 monoclonal antibody against OX40 (CD134) was given. Treatment received earlier with anti-PD-1, anti-PD-L1 or anti-CTLA-4 agents was allowed, and around 40% had some. Three dose-escalation patients had partial responses: one with hepatocellular carcinoma and two with cutaneous melanoma. Study-level findings and limits: Antigen specificity was not determined for the expanded peripheral T cells.

As to this clone: Its antigen is unidentified.

The germline gives CDR1 MNHEY, CDR2 SMNVEV (reference sequence). The CDR3 loop spans 16 amino acids. Trimming took 8 bases from V and 0 from J, leaving 19 bases between them. Clones were read by immunoSEQ multiplex PCR, and TCRdb kept only the in-frame ones, dropping some. The table shows about 53,000 clones, with roughly 80% occurring only once. This sequence joins TRBV27 and TRBJ1-1; D perhaps matches TRBD1 (6 bases). The sequencing used CD4+ or CD8+ T cells sorted from blood, collected in a trial of the OX40 agonist ivuxolimab. The receptor was derived from an adult with an advanced solid tumor such as melanoma, head and neck, liver or kidney cancer. CDR3 residues: CASGRGAGKMNTEAFF. The CDR3, as DNA: TGTGCCAGCGGACGGGGGGCTGGTAAGATGAACACTGAAGCTTTCTTT.